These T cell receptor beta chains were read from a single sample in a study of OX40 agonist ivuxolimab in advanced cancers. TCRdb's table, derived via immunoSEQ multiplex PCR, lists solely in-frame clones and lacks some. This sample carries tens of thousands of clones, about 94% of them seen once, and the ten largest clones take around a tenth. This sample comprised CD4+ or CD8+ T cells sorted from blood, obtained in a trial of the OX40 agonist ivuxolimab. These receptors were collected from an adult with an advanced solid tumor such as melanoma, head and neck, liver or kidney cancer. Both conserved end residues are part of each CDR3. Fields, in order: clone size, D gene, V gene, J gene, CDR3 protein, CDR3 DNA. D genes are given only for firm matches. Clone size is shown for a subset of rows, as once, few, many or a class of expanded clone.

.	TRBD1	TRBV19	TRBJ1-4	CASSTGASPTNEKLFF	TGTGCCAGTAGCACAGGGGCCTCACCAACTAATGAAAAACTGTTTTTT
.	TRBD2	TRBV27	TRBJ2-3	CASSFLPASGVTDTQYF	TGTGCCAGCAGTTTTTTACCGGCTAGCGGGGTGACAGATACGCAGTATTTT
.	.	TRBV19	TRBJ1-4	CATIGAGARGKLFF	TGTGCCACTATAGGGGCAGGGGCTCGAGGAAAACTGTTTTTT
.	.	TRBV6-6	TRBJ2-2	CASCPGVDTGELFF	TGTGCCAGCTGCCCGGGGGTGGACACCGGGGAGCTGTTTTTT
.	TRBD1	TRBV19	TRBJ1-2	CASFDREVKLNYGYTF	TGTGCCAGTTTTGACAGGGAGGTGAAACTTAACTATGGCTACACCTTC
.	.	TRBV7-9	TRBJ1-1	CASSPYDSNTEAFF	TGTGCCAGCAGCCCGTACGACAGCAACACTGAAGCTTTCTTT
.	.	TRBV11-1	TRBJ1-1	CASRGLNTEAFF	TGTGCCAGCAGGGGATTGAACACTGAAGCTTTCTTT
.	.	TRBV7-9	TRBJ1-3	CASSPIRRTDGNTIYF	TGTGCCAGCAGCCCCATCCGGAGGACAGACGGAAACACCATATATTTT
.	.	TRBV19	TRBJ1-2	CASTAGPGYTF	TGTGCCAGTACGGCAGGGCCTGGCTACACCTTC
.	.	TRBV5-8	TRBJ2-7	CASSPGGDEQYF	TGTGCCAGCAGCCCAGGGGGGGACGAGCAGTACTTC
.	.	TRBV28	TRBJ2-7	CASSPGTRTYEQYF	TGTGCCAGCAGTCCCGGGACACGGACGTACGAGCAGTACTTC
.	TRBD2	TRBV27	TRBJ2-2	CASSGRATGELFF	TGTGCCAGCTCAGGGAGGGCAACCGGGGAGCTGTTTTTT
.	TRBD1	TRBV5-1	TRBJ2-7	CASSSSQGYYEQYF	TGCGCCAGCAGCTCCTCACAGGGGTACTACGAGCAGTACTTC
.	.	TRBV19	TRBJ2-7	CASSIDGIEQYF	TGTGCCAGTAGTATAGACGGGATCGAGCAGTACTTC
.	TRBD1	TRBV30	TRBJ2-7	CAWSAGTGLYEQYF	TGTGCCTGGAGTGCCGGGACAGGGCTCTACGAGCAGTACTTC
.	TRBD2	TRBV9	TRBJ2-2	CASSVEAGPSTGELFF	TGTGCCAGCAGCGTTGAAGCGGGACCTAGCACCGGGGAGCTGTTTTTT
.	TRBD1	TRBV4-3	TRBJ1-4	CASSQVTGGNEKLFF	TGCGCCAGCAGCCAGGTGACAGGGGGGAATGAAAAACTGTTTTTT
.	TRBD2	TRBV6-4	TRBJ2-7	CASSDSIAGVDEQYF	TGTGCCAGCAGTGACTCGATAGCGGGAGTGGACGAGCAGTACTTC
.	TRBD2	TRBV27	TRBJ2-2	CASSLGLAGAGELFF	TGTGCCAGCAGTTTAGGGCTAGCGGGAGCCGGGGAGCTGTTTTTT
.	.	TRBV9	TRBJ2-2	CASSASGLPTGELFF	TGTGCCAGCAGCGCAAGCGGTTTGCCAACCGGGGAGCTGTTTTTT
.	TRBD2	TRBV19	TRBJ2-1	CASSIMGLGGDEQFF	TGTGCCAGTAGTATTATGGGACTAGGAGGGGATGAGCAGTTCTTC
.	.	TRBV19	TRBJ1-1	CASIDVAFNTEAFF	TGTGCCAGTATCGATGTCGCATTCAACACTGAAGCTTTCTTT
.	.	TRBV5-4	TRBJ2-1	CASSLADSDEQFF	TGTGCCAGCAGCTTGGCGGATAGCGATGAGCAGTTCTTC
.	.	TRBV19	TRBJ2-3	CASSILGDTTDTQYF	TGTGCCAGTAGTATATTAGGGGACACCACAGATACGCAGTATTTT
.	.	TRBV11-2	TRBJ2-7	CASSLEIAYEQYF	TGTGCCAGCAGCTTAGAGATCGCATACGAGCAGTACTTC
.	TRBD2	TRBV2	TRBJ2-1	CASSELAGLYNEQFF	TGTGCCAGCAGTGAACTAGCGGGATTGTACAATGAGCAGTTCTTC
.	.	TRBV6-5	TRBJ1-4	CASSYSIVSRVEKLFF	TGTGCCAGCAGTTACTCGATAGTTTCCAGGGTTGAAAAACTGTTTTTT
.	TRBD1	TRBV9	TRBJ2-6	CASSVAPRGSGANVLTF	TGTGCCAGCAGCGTAGCCCCCAGGGGGTCCGGGGCCAACGTCCTGACTTTC
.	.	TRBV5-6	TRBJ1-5	CASSLGEDQPQHF	TGTGCCAGCAGCTTGGGGGAGGATCAGCCCCAGCATTTT
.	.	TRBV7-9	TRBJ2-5	CASSPRNRDQETQYF	TGTGCCAGCAGCCCCCGGAACAGGGACCAAGAGACCCAGTACTTC
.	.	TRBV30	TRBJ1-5	CAWSVTPSQPQHF	TGTGCCTGGAGTGTTACTCCGAGCCAGCCCCAGCATTTT
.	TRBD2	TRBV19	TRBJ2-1	CASSFTGGPYNEQFF	TGTGCCAGTAGTTTTACGGGGGGGCCATACAATGAGCAGTTCTTC
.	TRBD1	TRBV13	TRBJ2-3	CASSSSSDRGRGDTQYF	TGTGCCAGCAGCAGCTCCTCGGACAGGGGGCGAGGAGATACGCAGTATTTT
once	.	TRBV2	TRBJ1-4	CASSEAGGLEKLFF	TGTGCCAGCAGTGAAGCAGGGGGACTTGAAAAACTGTTTTTT
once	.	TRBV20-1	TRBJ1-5	CSAADGQPQHF	TGCAGTGCCGCGGACGGCCAGCCCCAGCATTTT
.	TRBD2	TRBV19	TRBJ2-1	CASSIDSAGATNEQFF	TGTGCCAGTAGTATAGATTCAGCGGGAGCAACGAATGAGCAGTTCTTC
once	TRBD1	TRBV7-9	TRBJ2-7	CASSSQGDIYEQYF	TGTGCCAGCAGCTCACAGGGGGATATCTACGAGCAGTACTTC
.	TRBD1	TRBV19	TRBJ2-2	CASSIGQGRNTGELFF	TGTGCCAGTAGTATCGGACAGGGTAGGAACACCGGGGAGCTGTTTTTT
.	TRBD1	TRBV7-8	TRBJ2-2	CASSLEVGQVNTGELFF	TGTGCCAGCAGCTTAGAAGTGGGACAGGTTAACACCGGGGAGCTGTTTTTT
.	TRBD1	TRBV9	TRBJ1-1	CASSVVTGGIVAFF	TGTGCCAGCAGCGTAGTGACAGGGGGAATTGTGGCTTTCTTT
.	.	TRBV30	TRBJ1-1	CAWSTGTVIGNTEAFF	TGTGCCTGGAGCACCGGGACCGTGATTGGGAACACTGAAGCTTTCTTT
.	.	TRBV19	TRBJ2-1	CATADNEQFF	TGTGCCACCGCTGACAATGAGCAGTTCTTC
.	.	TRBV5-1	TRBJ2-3	CASSLGFGLSTDTQYF	TGCGCCAGCAGCTTGGGTTTTGGACTCAGCACAGATACGCAGTATTTT
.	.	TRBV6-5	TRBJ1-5	CASSYGSGQPQHF	TGTGCCAGCAGTTACGGGAGTGGCCAGCCCCAGCATTTT
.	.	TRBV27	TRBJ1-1	CASSLGAGMGATEAFF	TGTGCCAGCAGTTTAGGGGCAGGGATGGGGGCCACTGAAGCTTTCTTT
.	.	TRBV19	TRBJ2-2	CASSSSGELFF	TGTGCCAGTAGCTCGAGCGGGGAGCTGTTTTTT
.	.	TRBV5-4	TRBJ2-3	CASSLAEGTQYF	TGTGCCAGCAGCTTGGCTGAGGGTACGCAGTATTTT
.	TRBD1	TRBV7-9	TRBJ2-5	CASSFKTGGAEETQYF	TGTGCCAGCAGCTTTAAGACAGGGGGCGCGGAAGAGACCCAGTACTTC
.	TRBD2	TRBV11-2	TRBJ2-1	CASSLVTSGYNEQFF	TGTGCCAGCAGCTTAGTTACTAGCGGATACAATGAGCAGTTCTTC
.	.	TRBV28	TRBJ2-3	CASSPLWGADTQYF	TGTGCCAGCAGCCCCTTGTGGGGGGCAGATACGCAGTATTTT
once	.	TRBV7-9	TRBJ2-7	CASSLTELAGEQYF	TGTGCCAGCAGCTTAACAGAGCTAGCTGGGGAGCAGTACTTC
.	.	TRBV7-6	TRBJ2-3	CASSPLNPGRTDTQYF	TGTGCCAGCAGCCCACTCAACCCCGGACGCACAGATACGCAGTATTTT
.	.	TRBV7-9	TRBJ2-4	CASSLVVLAKNIQYF	TGTGCCAGCAGCTTAGTCGTTCTAGCCAAAAACATTCAGTACTTC
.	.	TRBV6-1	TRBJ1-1	CASRVRNGDANEAFF	TGTGCCAGCAGAGTTCGTAACGGGGACGCTAATGAAGCTTTCTTT
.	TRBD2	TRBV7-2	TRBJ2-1	CASRPAGGLPNEQFF	TGTGCCAGCCGACCCGCGGGGGGGCTCCCCAATGAGCAGTTCTTC